The present T cell receptor (beta chain) was sequenced within a study of blood T cell repertoires in COVID-19. Overall study: The United States, Italy and Spain supplied acute and convalescent COVID-19 samples. PBMCs, B-cell-depleted T cells, or T cells were the source of the cDNA or gDNA that made up the material.

In the source study's methods: Reference gene primer amplification gave estimated nucleated cell counts. The assay was immunoSEQ multiplex PCR, and TCRdb's table has in-frame clones only and misses some. The V and J calls and clone size were taken over from that table, and D and trimming were inferred from the DNA. Seen here are about 230,000 clones, roughly four fifths observed once, and the top ten hold just under 7.5%. CDR1 and CDR2 from the germline V gene are GTSNPN and SVGIG (reference sequence). V dropped 3 bases and J dropped 9 bases, with 24 bases sitting between them. This CDR3 contains 17 residues.

This receptor was obtained from a woman between 45 and 65 years old with acute or convalescent COVID-19. Sequenced material: peripheral blood. V is TRBV30 and J is TRBJ1-6, with D perhaps matching TRBD1 (6 bases). The CDR3 region has the DNA TGTGCCTGGAGCATGGGGGCAGCCCCCGGAGGAATTTCACCCCTCCACTTT. This sequence encodes CAWSMGAAPGGISPLHF.